This T cell receptor beta chain was sequenced in a study of T cell repertoires in cytomegalovirus infection. Across the study: HLA-B-restricted CMV epitopes that are well studied, plus recently identified HLA-C-restricted ones, were used by the study. Both a matching HLA type and CMV infection were indicated by public TCR beta signatures.

This clonotype was seen a few times. No antigen is known for it. TCRdb re-called the reads with MiXCR, one entry per CDR3 protein. The sample consists of 700,000 to 950,000 distinct CDR3 sequences, roughly 33% of them appearing once. Study conclusions and caveats: Cumulative frequency (of public TCR beta family members) identified carriers of CMV plus the relevant HLA. It was HLA-C-restricted CMV-specific TCR beta clonotypes that dominated the response ex vivo.

The V end was cut by 5 bases, the J end by 3 bases, with 20 bases between. The CDR3 has 16 residues. Germline CDR1 and CDR2: SEHNR and FQNEAQ (reference sequence). The clonotype comes from a human donor in good health (CMV status not recorded). Some clones in this sample may be carry-over from other donors' samples. The source material was cultured CD8+ T cells from PBMCs, sampled from culture after CMV antigen stimulation. The rearrangement uses TRBV7-9 and TRBJ2-7, with D perhaps matching TRBD1 (5 bases). The CDR3 here is CASSADRPRAFYEQYF. In DNA, the CDR3 is TGTGCCAGCAGCGCCGACAGACCTCGGGCCTTCTACGAGCAGTACTTC.